These 21 T cell receptor beta chains were sequenced from one sample in a study of shared clonotypes between healthy human individuals (TCRdb year 2020). Library creation used the immunoSEQ multiplex PCR assay. The table comes from immuneACCESS by way of TCRdb, which keeps in-frame sequences with V and J called. Part of the clones is missing from these tables; in studies checked, under half for an unresolved V gene and the rest for unknown reasons. The sample table lists some 2,000,000 clones, approximately 96% of them with a count of one. The ten largest account for 0.13% of the sample. Sequencing was performed on naive CD4+ T cells sorted from blood. This sample's cell subset or site label indicates: CD45RA+ positively selected. These receptors came from a man aged 18 to 30 in good health.

The genes are TRBV6-5 and TRBJ2-7; 9 bases agree with TRBD1. The junction had 8 bases not matched to a gene; V was cut back by 3 bases and J by 5 bases. The CDR3 has 15 amino acids. CDR1 and CDR2 from the germline V gene are MNHEY and SVGAGI. Written as DNA, the CDR3 is TGTGCCAGCAGTTATCGAGGGACAGGGATCAACGAGCAGTACTTC. Protein: CASSYRGTGINEQYF.

CDR3: CAISPDPYNEQFF. In DNA, the CDR3 is TGTGCCATCAGTCCCGACCCTTACAATGAGCAGTTCTTC. The chain recombines TRBV10-3 with TRBJ2-1, with D uncertain. Germline V gene sequence: CDR1 ENHRY, CDR2 SYGVKD. This CDR3 has 13 amino acids. Trimming left V 5 bases short and J 4 bases short, with 9 bases between.

The chain recombines TRBV7-6 with TRBJ1-1; 8 positions agree with TRBD1. V lost 3 bases, J lost 0 bases, and 3 bases stayed unmatched. The CDR3 loop spans 15 amino acids. Germline CDR1 SGHVS, CDR2 FNYEAQ. In nucleotides, the CDR3 is TGTGCCAGCAGCTTTCACAGGGGGATGAACACTGAAGCTTTCTTT. Its translation is CASSFHRGMNTEAFF.

V usage is TRBV9 and J usage is TRBJ1-4; TRBD1 might be the D (5 bases). The CDR3 is made up of 15 amino acids. Per the germline V gene, CDR1 is SGDLS and CDR2 is YYNGEE. The V end was cut by 8 bases, the J end by 0 bases, with 14 bases between. In DNA, the CDR3 is TGTGCCAGTTCTAGGGACGCCACAACTAATGAAAAACTGTTTTTT. Amino acid sequence: CASSRDATTNEKLFF. Supplemented by reference TRBV9 and TRBJ1-4, the full variable domain reads DSGVTQTPKHLITATGQRVTLRCSPRSGDLSVYWYQQSLDQGLQFLIQYYNGEERAKGNILERFSAQQFPDLHSELNLSSLELGDSALYFCASSRDATTNEKLFFGSGTQLSVL.

The gene calls are TRBV10-3 and TRBJ2-7, with D possibly being TRBD1 (6 bases). V was pared by 0 bases and J by 0 bases, with 9 bases between. Germline values: CDR1 ENHRY, CDR2 SYGVKD. The CDR3 runs 15 residues. CDR3 sequence: CAISESPGASYEQYF. The CDR3 DNA reads as TGTGCCATCAGTGAGTCGCCAGGGGCCTCCTACGAGCAGTACTTC.

The CDR3 sequence: CASSPQLAGYYEQYF. The CDR3, as DNA: TGTGCCAGCAGCCCCCAACTAGCGGGGTACTACGAGCAGTACTTC. The rearrangement uses TRBV9 and TRBJ2-7; 10 nucleotides align to TRBD2. From germline, CDR1 is SGDLS and CDR2 YYNGEE. The length of the CDR3 is 15 residues. Trimming removed 4 bases from V and 3 bases from J; junction bases left unmatched: 7.

The chain joins TRBV2 to TRBJ1-3; TRBD1 matches 7 bases. J gave up 5 bases and V 3 bases, and 7 bases lay outside the gene matches. The germline gives CDR1 SNHLY, CDR2 FYNNEI. The CDR3 consists of 15 residues. The DNA of the CDR3 is TGTGCCAGCAGTGATACAGGGGTGTTAAGAAACACCATATATTTT. Protein: CASSDTGVLRNTIYF.

This clone was recorded a few times. Distinct nucleotide sequences in the sample also encode this CDR3. The rearrangement uses TRBV18 and TRBJ1-1; 7 bases align to TRBD1. This CDR3 spans 14 amino acids. The J segment lost 0 bases and the V segment lost 3 bases, leaving 1 base of the junction unmatched. Per germline, CDR1 KGHSH and CDR2 LQKENI. The CDR3 loop is CASSPDRMNTEAFF. DNA for the CDR3: TGTGCCAGCTCACCGGACAGGATGAACACTGAAGCTTTCTTT.

V usage is TRBV30 and J usage is TRBJ2-2, with D tentatively TRBD2 (5 bases). Trimming left V 0 bases short and J 6 bases short, with 8 bases between. Per germline, CDR1 GTSNPN and CDR2 SVGIG (reference sequence). This CDR3 comprises 13 residues. CDR3 DNA sequence: TGTGCCTGGAGTGTACGGGATTCCGGGGAGCTGTTTTTT. Translated, it gives CAWSVRDSGELFF.

This sequence joins TRBV9 and TRBJ1-4, with D hard to call. Between the trimmed V and J ends, which lost 3 bases and 3 bases, there was a span of 12 bases. This CDR3 has 15 residues. Germline loops: CDR1 SGDLS, CDR2 YYNGEE. The CDR3 sequence: CASSAWGEANEKLFF. The CDR3 nucleotides read TGTGCCAGCAGCGCCTGGGGTGAGGCTAATGAAAAACTGTTTTTT. The entire variable domain, with the rest obtained from reference TRBV9 and TRBJ1-4, is as follows: DSGVTQTPKHLITATGQRVTLRCSPRSGDLSVYWYQQSLDQGLQFLIQYYNGEERAKGNILERFSAQQFPDLHSELNLSSLELGDSALYFCASSAWGEANEKLFFGSGTQLSVL.

This chain uses TRBV7-9 with TRBJ2-7; D ambiguous. Looked up from germline, CDR1 is SEHNR and CDR2 is FQNEAQ (reference sequence). This CDR3 contains 16 residues. Trimming shortened V by 0 bases and J by 2 bases, and 14 bases separated the two germline ends. CDR3 in DNA: TGTGCCAGCAGCTTAGCGCTCAGAGGCATAGCCTACGAGCAGTACTTC. It encodes CASSLALRGIAYEQYF.

This clone came up once. The genes are TRBV6-1 and TRBJ2-7, with 9 bases that match TRBD2. After removal of 7 bases from V and 2 bases from J, the junction contained 6 bases not matched to a gene. This CDR3 comprises 14 residues. The V gene's germline CDR1 is MNHNS and CDR2 SASEGT. The CDR3 region is CASTGASGAYEQYF. Written as DNA, the CDR3 is TGTGCCAGCACCGGTGCTAGCGGGGCCTACGAGCAGTACTTC.

As DNA, the CDR3 is TGTGCCAGCAGCTCAGCGCGGGGGGCCTTTGAGACCCAGTACTTC. This gives the protein CASSSARGAFETQYF. The chain recombines TRBV7-2 with TRBJ2-5, with TRBD2 identical over 8 bases. J lost 5 bases, V lost 4 bases, and 9 bases had no gene match. Germline CDR1 SGHTA, CDR2 FQGNSA. This CDR3 has 15 amino acids.

J is TRBJ2-1 and V is TRBV7-9; 11 bases align to TRBD2. This CDR3 is 17 amino acids long. Trimming took 4 bases from V and 0 from J; bases not matched to a gene: 5. In germline, CDR1 is SEHNR, CDR2 FQNEAQ (reference sequence). CDR3 sequence reads: CASSSPLAGGSYNEQFF. CDR3 bases: TGTGCCAGCAGCTCACCTCTAGCGGGGGGCTCCTACAATGAGCAGTTCTTC.

This chain joins TRBV27 and TRBJ2-2; TRBD2 aligns across 12 bases. Germline loops: CDR1 MNHEY, CDR2 SMNVEV (reference sequence). V lost 5 bases and J lost 0; bases outside the gene matches: 10. The CDR3 is made up of 19 amino acids. The DNA of the CDR3 is TGTGCCAGCAGTCAAAGACTAGCGGGGGCCCCTTCGAACACCGGGGAGCTGTTTTTT. It translates to CASSQRLAGAPSNTGELFF.

This chain uses TRBV6-5 with TRBJ2-7; TRBD1 agrees at 8 bases. Per germline, CDR1 MNHEY and CDR2 SVGAGI. Germline trimming cut 2 bases from V and 6 bases from J; bases unmatched to any gene: 9. The CDR3 length is 15 residues. The CDR3 spells CASSYLSTGAREQYF. CDR3 in DNA: TGTGCCAGCAGTTACCTCTCGACAGGGGCGCGCGAGCAGTACTTC.

This clone was recorded only once. The sample holds other DNA sequences that translate to the same CDR3. The chain joins TRBV28 to TRBJ1-1, with a possible D match to TRBD1 (6 bases). The germline V and J ends were trimmed by 6 bases and 1 base, with 9 bases remaining between them. This CDR3 spans 13 amino acids. The germline V gene encodes CDR1 MDHEN and CDR2 SYDVKM. This chain's CDR3 is CASREQGNTEAFF. The CDR3 nucleotides read TGTGCCAGCAGAGAACAGGGGAACACTGAAGCTTTCTTT.

The gene calls are TRBV19 and TRBJ2-6; D possibly uses TRBD1 or TRBD2 (5 bases each). The V and J ends lost 4 bases and 0 bases respectively, with 13 bases between them. The germline V gene has CDR1 LNHDA and CDR2 SQIVND (reference sequence). The CDR3 consists of 17 residues. For the CDR3, the DNA is TGTGCCAGTAGTAGGGGACCGATAGGCTCTGGGGCCAACGTCCTGACTTTC. Translated: CASSRGPIGSGANVLTF.

V and J are TRBV7-9 and TRBJ2-7; possibly TRBD1 for D (6 bases). CDR1 SEHNR and CDR2 FQNEAQ come from the germline V gene (reference sequence). V was clipped by 5 bases and J by 2 bases, with 16 bases between them. This CDR3 contains 15 residues. CDR3: CASSLASGQTYEQYF. CDR3 nucleotides: TGTGCCAGCAGCCTGGCCTCCGGACAGACCTACGAGCAGTACTTC.

The CDR3 spells CASTKDFGPKGLNEQFF. The CDR3 coding sequence is TGTGCCAGCACAAAGGATTTTGGACCGAAGGGCCTCAATGAGCAGTTCTTC. The V and J genes are TRBV2 and TRBJ2-1; D is uncertain. The V and J ends lost 7 bases and 6 bases respectively, with 25 bases between them. The CDR3 spans 17 residues. Germline lookup yields CDR1 SNHLY and CDR2 FYNNEI.

This clone was counted between two and nine times. The sample holds other DNA sequences that translate to the same CDR3. J is TRBJ2-5 and V is TRBV6-5, with D perhaps TRBD1 or TRBD2 (5 bases each). This CDR3 comprises 14 residues. V was pared by 6 bases and J by 0 bases, with 11 bases between. Germline CDR1 MNHEY, CDR2 SVGAGI. The CDR3 DNA sequence: TGTGCCAGCAGGAGGGGCCAGTACCAAGAGACCCAGTACTTC. Encoded protein: CASRRGQYQETQYF.